The next 8 T cell receptor beta chains were all read from a single sample in a study of CD8 T cells in Susac syndrome. RNA in amounts of roughly 0.5 to 1 ug was reverse transcribed with random hexamers. TCRdb independently ran MiXCR on the immunoSEQ multiplex PCR reads; one entry per CDR3 protein. The data show over 120,000 distinct CDR3 sequences, approximately 94% seen once. Sequencing was done on a sample of CD4+ T cells from PBMCs. These receptors were collected from a human donor in good health.

The rearrangement joins TRBV6-2 or TRBV6-3 to TRBJ2-3; 7 positions match TRBD1. J was trimmed by 2 bases and V by 9 bases; bases with no gene match: 5. Germline CDR1 is MNHEY and CDR2 is SVGEGT. This CDR3 region has 13 residues. CDR3 loop: CASKGQITDTQYF. CDR3 bases: TGTGCCAGTAAGGGACAGATCACAGATACGCAGTATTTT.

The chain recombines TRBV2 with TRBJ2-7; 7 bases map to TRBD2. V shed 6 bases and J 6 bases; nucleotides not matched to a gene: 11. CDR1 and CDR2 (germline): SNHLY, FYNNEI. The CDR3 length is 14 residues. Here the CDR3 reads CASSERAGDGEQYF. The CDR3 DNA sequence: TGTGCCAGCAGCGAACGCGCGGGAGACGGCGAGCAGTACTTC. The full variable domain, with the rest looked up from reference TRBV2 and TRBJ2-7, is EPEVTQTPSHQVTQMGQEVILRCVPISNHLYFYWYRQILGQKVEFLVSFYNNEISEKSEIFDDQFSVERPDGSNFTLKIRSTKLEDSAMYFCASSERAGDGEQYFGPGTRLTVT.

The chain couples TRBV3-1 to TRBJ2-7; TRBD2 aligns across 13 bases. Trimming at V came to 3 bases and at J to 7 bases, leaving 9 bases not matched to a gene. Germline V CDR1 and CDR2: LGHDT, YNNKEL (reference sequence). The CDR3 spans 16 residues. The CDR3 loop reads CASSHRTSGSSGEQYF. The CDR3 DNA sequence: TGTGCCAGCAGCCACAGGACTAGCGGGAGTTCCGGGGAGCAGTACTTC.

The J gene is TRBJ2-7, the V gene TRBV23-1, with a possible D match to TRBD2 (6 bases). TRBV23-1 is an ORF, and what it does is uncertain. This CDR3 region has 15 residues. The V and J ends lost 2 bases and 0 bases respectively, with 11 bases between them. The CDR3 protein is CASSQGRGISYEQYF. The CDR3 coding sequence is TGCGCCAGCAGTCAAGGGCGCGGGATCTCCTACGAGCAGTACTTC.

V gene TRBV30 combines with J gene TRBJ1-5, with 10 bases that match TRBD1. Germline V gene data show CDR1 as GTSNPN and CDR2 as SVGIG (reference sequence). V shed 1 base and J 2 bases; nucleotides not matched to a gene: 2. This CDR3 has 15 amino acids. The CDR3 DNA sequence: TGTGCCTGGAGTGGCGGACAGGGGGGCAATCAGCCCCAGCATTTT. It codes for CAWSGGQGGNQPQHF. Based on the CDR3 plus reference TRBV30 and TRBJ1-5, the full variable domain is SQTIHQWPATLVQPVGSPLSLECTVEGTSNPNLYWYRQAAGRGLQLLFYSVGIGQISSEVPQNLSASRPQDRQFILSSKKLLLSDSGFYLCAWSGGQGGNQPQHFGDGTRLSIL.

This rearrangement joins TRBV5-1 to TRBJ2-7; 7 nucleotides align to TRBD2. This CDR3 has 14 amino acids. V dropped 5 bases and J dropped 5; count of bases not matched to a gene: 10. Germline V lookup: CDR1 SGHRS, CDR2 YFSETQ. DNA for the CDR3: TGCGCCAGCAGACCCCAGACTAGCAGCGACGAGCAGTACTTC. Translating it yields CASRPQTSSDEQYF. Based on the CDR3 plus reference TRBV5-1 and TRBJ2-7, the full variable domain is KAGVTQTPRYLIKTRGQQVTLSCSPISGHRSVSWYQQTPGQGLQFLFEYFSETQRNKGNFPGRFSGRQFSNSRSEMNVSTLELGDSALYLCASRPQTSSDEQYFGPGTRLTVT.

V gene TRBV2 combines with J gene TRBJ1-1; a weak D match, TRBD1 (5 bases). Germline V gives CDR1 SNHLY, CDR2 FYNNEI. The CDR3 totals 12 residues. Trimming left V 5 bases short and J 4 bases short, with 8 bases between. CDR3: CASSRQSTEAFF. Here the CDR3 DNA reads TGTGCCAGCAGTCGACAGAGCACTGAAGCTTTCTTT.

V is TRBV10-3 and J is TRBJ1-2; D may be TRBD1 (5 bases). V lost 0 bases and J lost 0, with 5 bases in between. The CDR3 covers 14 residues. CDR1 and CDR2 (germline): ENHRY, SYGVKD. CDR3 bases: TGTGCCATCAGTGAGTCGACAGCTAACTATGGCTACACCTTC. It translates to CAISESTANYGYTF.